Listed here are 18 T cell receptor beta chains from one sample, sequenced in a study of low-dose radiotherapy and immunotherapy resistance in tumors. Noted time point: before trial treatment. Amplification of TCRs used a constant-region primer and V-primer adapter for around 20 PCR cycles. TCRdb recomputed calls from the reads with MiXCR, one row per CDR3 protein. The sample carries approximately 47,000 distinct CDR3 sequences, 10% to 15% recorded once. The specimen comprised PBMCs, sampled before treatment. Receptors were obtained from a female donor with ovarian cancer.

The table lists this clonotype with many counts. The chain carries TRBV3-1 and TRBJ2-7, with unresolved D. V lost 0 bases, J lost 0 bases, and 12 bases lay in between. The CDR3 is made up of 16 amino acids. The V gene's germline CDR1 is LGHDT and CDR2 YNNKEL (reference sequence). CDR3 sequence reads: CASSQDPSASSYEQYF. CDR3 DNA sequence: TGTGCCAGCAGCCAAGATCCCAGCGCAAGCTCCTACGAGCAGTACTTC.

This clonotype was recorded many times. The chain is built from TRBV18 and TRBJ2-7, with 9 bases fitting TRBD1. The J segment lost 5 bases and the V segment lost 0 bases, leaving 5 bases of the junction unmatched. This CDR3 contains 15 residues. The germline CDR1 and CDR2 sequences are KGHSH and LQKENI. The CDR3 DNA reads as TGTGCCAGCTCACCACCGGTGGGACAGGGAGACGAGCAGTACTTC. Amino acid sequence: CASSPPVGQGDEQYF. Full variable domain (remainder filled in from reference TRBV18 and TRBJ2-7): NAGVMQNPRHLVRRRGQEARLRCSPMKGHSHVYWYRQLPEEGLKFMVYLQKENIIDESGMPKERFSAEFPKEGPSILRIQQVVRGDSAAYFCASSPPVGQGDEQYFGPGTRLTVT.

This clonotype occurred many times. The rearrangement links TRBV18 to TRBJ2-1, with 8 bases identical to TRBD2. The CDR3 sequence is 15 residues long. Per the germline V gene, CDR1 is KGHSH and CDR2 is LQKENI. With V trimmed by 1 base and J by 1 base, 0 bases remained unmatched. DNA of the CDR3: TGTGCCAGCTCACCACTAGCGGGGTCCTACAATGAGCAGTTCTTC. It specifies CASSPLAGSYNEQFF.

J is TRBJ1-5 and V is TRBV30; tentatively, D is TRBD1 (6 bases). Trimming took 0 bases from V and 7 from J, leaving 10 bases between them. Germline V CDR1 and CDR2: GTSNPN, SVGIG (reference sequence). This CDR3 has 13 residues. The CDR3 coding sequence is TGTGCCTGGAGTGTACAGGGTGGACAGCCCCAGCATTTT. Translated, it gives CAWSVQGGQPQHF.

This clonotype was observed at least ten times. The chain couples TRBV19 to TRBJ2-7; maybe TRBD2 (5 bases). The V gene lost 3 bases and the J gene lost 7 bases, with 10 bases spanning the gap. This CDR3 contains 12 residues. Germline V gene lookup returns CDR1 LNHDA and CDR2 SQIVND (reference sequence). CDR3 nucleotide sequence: TGTGCCAGTAGTATCCCCGGGGTAGAGCAGTACTTC. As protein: CASSIPGVEQYF.

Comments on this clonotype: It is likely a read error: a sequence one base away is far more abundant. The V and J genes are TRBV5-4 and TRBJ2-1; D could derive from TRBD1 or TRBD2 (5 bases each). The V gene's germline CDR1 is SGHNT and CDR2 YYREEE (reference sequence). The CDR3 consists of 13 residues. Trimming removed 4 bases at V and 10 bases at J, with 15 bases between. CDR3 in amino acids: CASSRDRVAEQFF. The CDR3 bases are TGTGCCAGCAGCCGGGACCGCGTGGCCGAGCAGTTCTTC.

CDR3: CASGDRREQPQHF. The CDR3 DNA reads TGTGCCAGCGGGGACAGGCGGGAACAGCCCCAGCATTTT. The rearrangement uses TRBV2 and TRBJ1-5; 8 bases agree with TRBD1. V shed 8 bases, J shed 7 bases, and the junction held 7 bases outside the gene matches. The CDR3 length is 13 residues. Germline assignment: CDR1 SNHLY and CDR2 FYNNEI.

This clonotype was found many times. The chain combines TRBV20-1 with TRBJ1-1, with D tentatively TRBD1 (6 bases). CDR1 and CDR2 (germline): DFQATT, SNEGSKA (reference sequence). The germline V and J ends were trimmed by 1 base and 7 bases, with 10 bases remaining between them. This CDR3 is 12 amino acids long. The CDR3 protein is CSARAGAGEAFF. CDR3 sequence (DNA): TGCAGTGCTAGAGCGGGGGCGGGTGAAGCTTTCTTT.

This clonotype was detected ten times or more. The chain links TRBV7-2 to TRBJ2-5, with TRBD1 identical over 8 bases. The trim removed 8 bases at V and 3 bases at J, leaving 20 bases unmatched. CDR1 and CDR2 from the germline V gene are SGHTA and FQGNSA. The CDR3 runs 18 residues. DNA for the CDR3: TGTGCCAGCTGGAAATACCCTTGGGGCGGGACAGGTGAAGAGACCCAGTACTTC. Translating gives CASWKYPWGGTGEETQYF.

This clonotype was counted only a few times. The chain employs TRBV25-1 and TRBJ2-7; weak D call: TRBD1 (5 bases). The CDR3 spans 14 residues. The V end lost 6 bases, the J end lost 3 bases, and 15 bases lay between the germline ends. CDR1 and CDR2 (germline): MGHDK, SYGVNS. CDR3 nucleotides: TGTGCCAGCAGGTCGGACACCCCGGGCTACGAGCAGTACTTC. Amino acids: CASRSDTPGYEQYF.

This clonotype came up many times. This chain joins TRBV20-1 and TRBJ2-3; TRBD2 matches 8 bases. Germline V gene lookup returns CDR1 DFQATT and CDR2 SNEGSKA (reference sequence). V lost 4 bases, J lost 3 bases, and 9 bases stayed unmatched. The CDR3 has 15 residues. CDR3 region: CSATTSGLRTDTQYF. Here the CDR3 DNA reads TGCAGTGCTACCACTAGCGGCCTTAGGACAGATACGCAGTATTTT.

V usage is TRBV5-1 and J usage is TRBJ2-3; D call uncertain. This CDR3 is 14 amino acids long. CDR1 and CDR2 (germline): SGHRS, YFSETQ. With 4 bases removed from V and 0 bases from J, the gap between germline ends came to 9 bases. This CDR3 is CASSPLYSTDTQYF. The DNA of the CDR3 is TGCGCCAGCAGCCCGCTATACAGCACAGATACGCAGTATTTT.

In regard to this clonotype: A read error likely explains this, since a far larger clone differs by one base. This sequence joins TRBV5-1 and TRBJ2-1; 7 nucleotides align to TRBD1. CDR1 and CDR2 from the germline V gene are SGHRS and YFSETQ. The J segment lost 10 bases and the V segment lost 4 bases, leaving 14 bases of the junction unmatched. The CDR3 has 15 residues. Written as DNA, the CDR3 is TGCGCCAGCAGCGGAACCCCGGGACAGCGCTACGAGCAGTTCTTC. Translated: CASSGTPGQRYEQFF.

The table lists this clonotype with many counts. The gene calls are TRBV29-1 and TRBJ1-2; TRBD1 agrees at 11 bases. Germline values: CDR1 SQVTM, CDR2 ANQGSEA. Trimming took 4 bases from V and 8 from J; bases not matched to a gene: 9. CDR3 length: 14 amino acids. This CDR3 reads CSVGIGQGAIGYTF. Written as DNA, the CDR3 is TGCAGCGTTGGTATAGGACAGGGGGCGATAGGCTACACCTTC.

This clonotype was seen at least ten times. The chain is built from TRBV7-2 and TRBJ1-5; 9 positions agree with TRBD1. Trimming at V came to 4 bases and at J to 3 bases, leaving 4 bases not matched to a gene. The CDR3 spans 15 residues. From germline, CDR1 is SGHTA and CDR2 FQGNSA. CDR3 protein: CASSSGQGSNQPQHF. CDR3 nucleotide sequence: TGTGCCAGCAGCTCGGGACAGGGTTCCAATCAGCCCCAGCATTTT.

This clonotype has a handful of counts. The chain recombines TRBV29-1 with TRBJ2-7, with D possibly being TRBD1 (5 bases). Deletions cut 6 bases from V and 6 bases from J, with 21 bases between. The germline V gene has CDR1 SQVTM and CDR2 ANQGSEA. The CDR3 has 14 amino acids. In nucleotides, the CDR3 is TGCAGCGTGCAGGCAGGGATTGTCGGTGGCGAGCAGTACTTC. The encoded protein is CSVQAGIVGGEQYF.

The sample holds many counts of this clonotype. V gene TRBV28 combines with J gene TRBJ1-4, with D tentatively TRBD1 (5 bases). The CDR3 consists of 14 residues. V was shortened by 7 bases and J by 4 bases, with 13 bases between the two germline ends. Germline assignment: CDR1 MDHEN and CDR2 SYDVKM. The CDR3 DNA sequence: TGTGCCAGCACCCGTCGGGGGGGTAATGAAAAACTGTTTTTT. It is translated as CASTRRGGNEKLFF.

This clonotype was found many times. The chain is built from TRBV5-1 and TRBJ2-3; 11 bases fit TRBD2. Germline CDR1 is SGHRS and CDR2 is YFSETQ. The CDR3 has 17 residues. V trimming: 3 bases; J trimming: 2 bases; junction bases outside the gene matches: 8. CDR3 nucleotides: TGCGCCAGCAGCTGGCCCCTAGCGGGGGGATCCACAGATACGCAGTATTTT. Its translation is CASSWPLAGGSTDTQYF.